This T cell receptor beta chain comes out of a study of CD8 T cells in ankylosing spondylitis. Study-wide points: Apparently characteristic of ankylosing spondylitis blood was a TCR beta motif (under ten highly homologous variants). Reportedly, significant enrichment of disease-linked clones occurred in matched ankylosing spondylitis synovial fluid.

With molecular barcodes, quantitative 5'-RACE was used to make the TCR beta libraries. Each CDR3 protein gets one entry after TCRdb re-called the 5' RACE reads with MiXCR. This repertoire shows hundreds of thousands of distinct CDR3 sequences, about 20% found once; its top ten account for about 3.5%. The CDR3 is 15 amino acids. The V gene's germline CDR1 is PRHDT and CDR2 FYEKMQ (reference sequence). V was pared by 5 bases and J by 4 bases, with 15 bases between. As regards this clonotype: Its specificity is unknown.

V is TRBV13 and J is TRBJ2-1; perhaps TRBD2 as D (5 bases). Sequenced material: blood, either unsorted or a sorted T cell fraction (not recorded which). The clonotype was recovered from a female donor with ankylosing spondylitis or in good health (not recorded which). CDR3 DNA sequence: TGTGCCAGCAGCCTCGGACTCCAAATATACAATGAGCAGTTCTTC. Translation gives CASSLGLQIYNEQFF.